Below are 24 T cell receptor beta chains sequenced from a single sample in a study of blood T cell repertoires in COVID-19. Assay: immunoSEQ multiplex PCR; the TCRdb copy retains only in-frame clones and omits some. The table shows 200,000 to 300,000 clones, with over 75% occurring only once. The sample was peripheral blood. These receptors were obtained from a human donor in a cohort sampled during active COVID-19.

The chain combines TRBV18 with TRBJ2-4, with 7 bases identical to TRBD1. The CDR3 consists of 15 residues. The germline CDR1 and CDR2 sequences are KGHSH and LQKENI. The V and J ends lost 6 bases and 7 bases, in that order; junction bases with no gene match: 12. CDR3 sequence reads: CASSPTTGWRNIQYF. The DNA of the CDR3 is TGTGCCAGCTCGCCTACGACAGGGTGGAGGAACATTCAGTACTTC. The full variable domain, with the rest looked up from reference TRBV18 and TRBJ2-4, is NAGVMQNPRHLVRRRGQEARLRCSPMKGHSHVYWYRQLPEEGLKFMVYLQKENIIDESGMPKERFSAEFPKEGPSILRIQQVVRGDSAAYFCASSPTTGWRNIQYFGAGTRLSVL.

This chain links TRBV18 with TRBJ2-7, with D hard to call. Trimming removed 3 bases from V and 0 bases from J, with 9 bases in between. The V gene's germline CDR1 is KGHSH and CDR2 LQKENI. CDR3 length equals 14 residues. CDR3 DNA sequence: TGTGCCAGCTCACCGAATCCGAGCTCCTACGAGCAGTACTTC. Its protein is CASSPNPSSYEQYF. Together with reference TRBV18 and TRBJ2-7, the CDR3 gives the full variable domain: NAGVMQNPRHLVRRRGQEARLRCSPMKGHSHVYWYRQLPEEGLKFMVYLQKENIIDESGMPKERFSAEFPKEGPSILRIQQVVRGDSAAYFCASSPNPSSYEQYFGPGTRLTVT.

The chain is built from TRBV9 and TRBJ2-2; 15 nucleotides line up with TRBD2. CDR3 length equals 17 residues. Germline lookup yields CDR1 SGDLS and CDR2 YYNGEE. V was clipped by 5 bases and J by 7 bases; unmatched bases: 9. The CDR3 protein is CASRSGLAGGLGGELFF. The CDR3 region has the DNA TGTGCCAGCAGGTCTGGACTAGCGGGAGGGCTAGGCGGGGAGCTGTTTTTT. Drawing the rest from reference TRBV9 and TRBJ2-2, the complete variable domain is DSGVTQTPKHLITATGQRVTLRCSPRSGDLSVYWYQQSLDQGLQFLIQYYNGEERAKGNILERFSAQQFPDLHSELNLSSLELGDSALYFCASRSGLAGGLGGELFFGEGSRLTVL.

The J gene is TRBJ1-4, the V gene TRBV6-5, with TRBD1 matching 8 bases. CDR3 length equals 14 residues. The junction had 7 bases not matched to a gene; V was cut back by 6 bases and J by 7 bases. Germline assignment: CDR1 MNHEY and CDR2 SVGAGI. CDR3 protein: CASSSTGGGEKLFF. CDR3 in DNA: TGTGCCAGCAGCTCAACAGGGGGTGGTGAAAAACTGTTTTTT.

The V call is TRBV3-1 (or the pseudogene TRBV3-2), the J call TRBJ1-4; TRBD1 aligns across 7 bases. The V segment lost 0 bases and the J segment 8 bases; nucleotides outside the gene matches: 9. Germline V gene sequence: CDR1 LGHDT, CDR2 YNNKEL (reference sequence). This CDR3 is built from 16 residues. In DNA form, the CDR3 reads TGTGCCAGCAGCCAAGATCGGAGGGGGCGCGGGGAAAAACTGTTTTTT. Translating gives CASSQDRRGRGEKLFF.

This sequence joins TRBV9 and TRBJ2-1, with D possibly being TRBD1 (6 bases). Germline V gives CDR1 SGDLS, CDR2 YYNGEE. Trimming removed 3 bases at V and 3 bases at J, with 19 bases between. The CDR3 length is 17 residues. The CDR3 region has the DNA TGTGCCAGCAGCGCTATGATACAGGACAGATTCTACAATGAGCAGTTCTTC. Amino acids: CASSAMIQDRFYNEQFF.

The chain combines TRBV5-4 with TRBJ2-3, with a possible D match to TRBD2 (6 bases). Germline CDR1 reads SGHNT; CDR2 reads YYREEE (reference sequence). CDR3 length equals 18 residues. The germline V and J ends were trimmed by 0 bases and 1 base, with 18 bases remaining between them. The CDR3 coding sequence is TGTGCCAGCAGCTTGGTAGCCGGGACTCTCACGGGCACAGATACGCAGTATTTT. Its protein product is CASSLVAGTLTGTDTQYF.

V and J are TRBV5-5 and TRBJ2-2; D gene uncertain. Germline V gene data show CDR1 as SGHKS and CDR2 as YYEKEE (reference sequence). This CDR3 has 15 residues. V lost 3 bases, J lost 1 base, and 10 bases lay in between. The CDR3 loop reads CASSSLDMNTGELFF. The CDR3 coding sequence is TGTGCCAGCAGCTCCTTAGACATGAACACCGGGGAGCTGTTTTTT.

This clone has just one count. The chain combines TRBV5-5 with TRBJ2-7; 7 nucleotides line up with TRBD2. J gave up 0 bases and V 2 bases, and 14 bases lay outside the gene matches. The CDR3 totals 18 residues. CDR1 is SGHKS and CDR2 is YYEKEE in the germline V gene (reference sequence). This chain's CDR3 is CASSFEFLLAPFSYEQYF. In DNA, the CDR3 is TGTGCCAGCAGCTTCGAATTTTTACTAGCGCCGTTCTCCTACGAGCAGTACTTC.

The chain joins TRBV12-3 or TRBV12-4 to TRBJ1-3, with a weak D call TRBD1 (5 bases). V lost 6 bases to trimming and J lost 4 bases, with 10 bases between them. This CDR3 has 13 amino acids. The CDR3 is CASSPSGGNTIYF. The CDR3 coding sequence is TGTGCCAGCAGCCCCTCAGGGGGAAACACCATATATTTT.

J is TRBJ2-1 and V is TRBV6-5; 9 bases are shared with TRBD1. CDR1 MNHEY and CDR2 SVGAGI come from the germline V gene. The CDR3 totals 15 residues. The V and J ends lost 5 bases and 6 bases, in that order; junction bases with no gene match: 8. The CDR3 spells CASSNRGPFINEQFF. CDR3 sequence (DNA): TGTGCCAGCAGTAACAGGGGGCCCTTCATCAATGAGCAGTTCTTC.

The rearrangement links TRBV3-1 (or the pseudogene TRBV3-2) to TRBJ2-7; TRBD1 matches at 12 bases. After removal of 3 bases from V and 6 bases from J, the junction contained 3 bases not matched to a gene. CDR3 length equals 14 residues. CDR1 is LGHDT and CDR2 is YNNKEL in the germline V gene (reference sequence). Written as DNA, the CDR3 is TGTGCCAGCAGCCAGGGACAGGGGGCTTCCGAGCAGTACTTC. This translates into CASSQGQGASEQYF.

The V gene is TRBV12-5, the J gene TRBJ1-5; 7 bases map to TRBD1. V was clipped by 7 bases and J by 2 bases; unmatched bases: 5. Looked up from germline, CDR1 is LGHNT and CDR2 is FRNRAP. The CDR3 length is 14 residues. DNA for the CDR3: TGTGCTAGTGCCCAGGGGGGTGGCAATCAGCCCCAGCATTTT. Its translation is CASAQGGGNQPQHF.

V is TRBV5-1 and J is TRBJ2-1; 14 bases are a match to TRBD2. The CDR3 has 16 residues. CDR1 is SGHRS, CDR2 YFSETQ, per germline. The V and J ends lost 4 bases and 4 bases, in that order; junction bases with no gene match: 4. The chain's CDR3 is CASSPGLAGAYNEQFF. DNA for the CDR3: TGCGCCAGCAGCCCGGGACTAGCGGGGGCGTACAATGAGCAGTTCTTC.

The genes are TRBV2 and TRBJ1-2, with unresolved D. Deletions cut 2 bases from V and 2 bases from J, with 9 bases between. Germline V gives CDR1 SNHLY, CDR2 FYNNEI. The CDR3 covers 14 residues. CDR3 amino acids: CASSERAGNYGYTF. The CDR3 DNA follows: TGTGCCAGCAGTGAAAGAGCCGGGAACTATGGCTACACCTTC.

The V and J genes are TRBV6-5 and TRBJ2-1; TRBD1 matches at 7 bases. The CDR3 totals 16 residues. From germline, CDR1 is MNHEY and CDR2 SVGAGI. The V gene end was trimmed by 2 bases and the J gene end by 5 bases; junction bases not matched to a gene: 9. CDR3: CASSYPKGAGNNEQFF. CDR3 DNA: TGTGCCAGCAGTTACCCCAAGGGGGCCGGGAACAATGAGCAGTTCTTC.

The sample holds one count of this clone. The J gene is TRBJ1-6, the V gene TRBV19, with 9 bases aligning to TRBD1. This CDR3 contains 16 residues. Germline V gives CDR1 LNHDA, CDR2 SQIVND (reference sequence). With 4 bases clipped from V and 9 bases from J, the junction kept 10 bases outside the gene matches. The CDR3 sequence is CASSTKITGGGSPLHF. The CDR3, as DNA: TGTGCCAGTAGTACCAAGATAACAGGGGGCGGTTCACCCCTCCACTTT.

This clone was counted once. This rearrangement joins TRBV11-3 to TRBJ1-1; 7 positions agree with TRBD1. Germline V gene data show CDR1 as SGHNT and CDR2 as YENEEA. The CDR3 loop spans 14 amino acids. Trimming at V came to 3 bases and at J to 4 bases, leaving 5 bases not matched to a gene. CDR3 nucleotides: TGTGCCAGCAGCTTTACAGGGGCCGGCACTGAAGCTTTCTTT. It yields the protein CASSFTGAGTEAFF.

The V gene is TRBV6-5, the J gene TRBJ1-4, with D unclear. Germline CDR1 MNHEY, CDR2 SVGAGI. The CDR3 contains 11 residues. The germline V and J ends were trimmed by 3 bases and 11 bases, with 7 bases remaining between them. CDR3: CASSYSEKLFF. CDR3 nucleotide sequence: TGTGCCAGCAGTTATTCTGAGAAACTGTTTTTT.

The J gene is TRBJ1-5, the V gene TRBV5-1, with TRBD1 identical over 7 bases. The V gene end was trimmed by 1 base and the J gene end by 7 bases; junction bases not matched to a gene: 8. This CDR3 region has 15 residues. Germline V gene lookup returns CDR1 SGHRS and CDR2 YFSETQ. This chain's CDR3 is CASSLNTGVNQPQHF. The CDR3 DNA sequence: TGCGCCAGCAGCTTGAACACAGGGGTAAACCAGCCCCAGCATTTT.

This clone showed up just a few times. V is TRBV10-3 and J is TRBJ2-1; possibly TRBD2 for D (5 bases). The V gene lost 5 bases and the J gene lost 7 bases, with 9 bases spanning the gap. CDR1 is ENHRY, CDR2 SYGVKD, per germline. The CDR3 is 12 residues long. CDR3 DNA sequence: TGTGCCATCAGTCGTAGCGAGAATGAGCAGTTCTTC. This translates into CAISRSENEQFF.

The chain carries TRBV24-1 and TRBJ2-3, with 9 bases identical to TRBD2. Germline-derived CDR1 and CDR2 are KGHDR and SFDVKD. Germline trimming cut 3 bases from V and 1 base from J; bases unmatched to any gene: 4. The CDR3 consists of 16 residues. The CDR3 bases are TGTGCCACCAGTGATAAAGCGGGAGGAGGCACAGATACGCAGTATTTT. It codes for CATSDKAGGGTDTQYF.

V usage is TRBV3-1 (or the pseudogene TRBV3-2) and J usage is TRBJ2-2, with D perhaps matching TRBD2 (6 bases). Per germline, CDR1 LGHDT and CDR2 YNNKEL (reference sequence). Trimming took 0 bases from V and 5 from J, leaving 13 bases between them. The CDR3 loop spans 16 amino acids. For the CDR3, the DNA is TGTGCCAGCAGCCAAGAGGTGGGACTTGAAACCGGGGAGCTGTTTTTT. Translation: CASSQEVGLETGELFF.

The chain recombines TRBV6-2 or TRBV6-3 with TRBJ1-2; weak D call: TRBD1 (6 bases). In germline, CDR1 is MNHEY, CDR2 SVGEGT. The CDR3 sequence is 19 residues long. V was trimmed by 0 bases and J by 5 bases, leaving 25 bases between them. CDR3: CASSYSLARPHREEYGYTF. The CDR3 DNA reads TGTGCCAGCAGTTACTCCCTCGCGAGGCCCCACAGGGAAGAATATGGCTACACCTTC.